A selection of T cell receptor beta chains follows, all from one sample in a study of shared clonotypes between healthy human individuals. The repertoire was sequenced with immunoSEQ multiplex PCR; TCRdb's copy has only in-frame clones and lacks some. Altogether approximately 720,000 clones are present, about two thirds being singletons, with the ten largest covering under 2%. Sequencing was performed on memory CD4+ T cells sorted from blood. The receptor source for this set is a woman younger than 45 in good health. The CDR3 runs from the conserved cysteine through the conserved F or W. The D gene is left open where the match is weak. Size values are once, few and many counts, or a class for expanded clones, and some rows have none.

cdr3_length	j_call	d_call	clone_size	v_call	cdr3_nt	cdr3_aa
16	TRBJ2-5	.	.	TRBV5-6	TGTGCCAGCAGCTTAAGGGGGAACAGGGCCCAGGAGACCCAGTACTTC	CASSLRGNRAQETQYF
15	TRBJ1-2	.	.	TRBV28	TGTGCCAGCAGTTTAGTCCGGGGAACTAACTATGGCTACACCTTC	CASSLVRGTNYGYTF
11	TRBJ2-7	.	.	TRBV2	TGTGCCAGCAGTTCGGACGACGAGCAGTACTTC	CASSSDDEQYF
16	TRBJ2-7	TRBD2	.	TRBV29-1	TGCAGCGTTGGGGGACTAGCGGACTCAAAAACCTACGAGCAGTACTTC	CSVGGLADSKTYEQYF
15	TRBJ1-1	.	.	TRBV2	TGTGCCAGCAGTGGGGTTGCGAGCATGAACACTGAAGCTTTCTTT	CASSGVASMNTEAFF
15	TRBJ2-1	TRBD1	.	TRBV5-1	TGCGCCAGCAGCTTTGGGACAGGGGGCGCCCGGGAGCAGTTCTTC	CASSFGTGGAREQFF
11	TRBJ2-1	.	.	TRBV20-1	TGCAGTGCTAGACTGAACAATGAGCAGTTCTTC	CSARLNNEQFF
15	TRBJ2-3	TRBD1	.	TRBV7-9	TGTGCCAGCAGCTTAGCGGTGGGACAGGGAGATACGCAGTATTTT	CASSLAVGQGDTQYF
16	TRBJ1-5	TRBD1	.	TRBV28	TGTGCCAGCAGTTTATTTGGACAGGGATTTGGTCAGCCCCAGCATTTT	CASSLFGQGFGQPQHF
15	TRBJ2-3	TRBD1	.	TRBV7-3	TGTGCCAGCAGCTTATCCTCGGACAGGGTAGATACGCAGTATTTT	CASSLSSDRVDTQYF
15	TRBJ1-5	.	.	TRBV2	TGTGCCAGCAGGGGGGAGGGGTTGAGCAATCAGCCCCAGCATTTT	CASRGEGLSNQPQHF
14	TRBJ1-4	TRBD1	.	TRBV29-1	TGCAGCGTCTCCCCCGGGACAGGGCCAAAAAAACTGTTTTTT	CSVSPGTGPKKLFF
13	TRBJ2-7	.	.	TRBV6-1	TGTGCCAGCAGTAACCGGGGCATCTACGAGCAGTACTTC	CASSNRGIYEQYF
15	TRBJ2-3	TRBD2	.	TRBV28	TGTGCCAGCAGTTATAGCGGGACTAGCACAGATACGCAGTATTTT	CASSYSGTSTDTQYF
15	TRBJ2-6	.	.	TRBV30	TGTGCCTGGATCGGCCCTGACTCTGGGGCCAACGTCCTGACTTTC	CAWIGPDSGANVLTF
14	TRBJ1-5	.	.	TRBV4-1	TGCGCCAGCAGCCCTCCTTTTAGCAATCAGCCCCAGCATTTT	CASSPPFSNQPQHF
18	TRBJ2-1	TRBD2	few	TRBV28	TGTGCCAGCAGTAACCTAAACCTTAAGCGGGAGGGCCACAATGAGCAGTTCTTC	CASSNLNLKREGHNEQFF
13	TRBJ2-7	TRBD2	.	TRBV13	TGTGCCAGCAGCCCCAGACTAGCGAGCGAGCAGTACTTC	CASSPRLASEQYF
15	TRBJ2-3	TRBD1	few	TRBV5-1	TGCGCCATCCTGGAACAGGGGTGGTCCACAGATACGCAGTATTTT	CAILEQGWSTDTQYF
13	TRBJ1-1	.	many	TRBV10-3	TGTGCCATCAGTTCCCACAGGGAAACTGAAGCTTTCTTT	CAISSHRETEAFF
18	TRBJ2-1	TRBD2	.	TRBV27	TGTGCCAGCAGCCGCCTAGGGCGGGAGGGCCCTGGGTACAATGAGCAGTTCTTC	CASSRLGREGPGYNEQFF
14	TRBJ2-7	.	.	TRBV2	TGTGCCAGCACCCCCCAAACCGGCAGGGGCGAGCAGTACTTC	CASTPQTGRGEQYF
12	TRBJ2-7	.	.	TRBV29-1	TGCAGCGTTGAGGACAGAAGTTACGAGCAGTACTTC	CSVEDRSYEQYF
15	TRBJ2-1	.	.	TRBV11-2	TGTGCCAGCAGCGCGTGGCCCGGGCCCTACAATGAGCAGTTCTTC	CASSAWPGPYNEQFF
16	TRBJ2-6	.	.	TRBV28	TGTGCCAGCAGGGGCCCGGTAAGCTCTGGGGCCAACGTCCTGACTTTC	CASRGPVSSGANVLTF
14	TRBJ1-2	TRBD1	.	TRBV29-1	TGCAGCGTTGAAGGGACAGGGGTTAACTATGGCTACACCTTC	CSVEGTGVNYGYTF
11	TRBJ1-5	.	.	TRBV11-3	TGTGCCAGCAGCCCTAGGGAGCCCCAGCATTTT	CASSPREPQHF
15	TRBJ2-1	.	.	TRBV28	TGTGCCAGCAGTCCCTGGGCTCTCACAGGAGCTAGGCAGTTCTTC	CASSPWALTGARQFF
15	TRBJ1-2	.	.	TRBV5-1	TGCGCCAGCAGCTTTAGGGGGGAAAATGGCTATGGCTACACCTTC	CASSFRGENGYGYTF
12	TRBJ2-7	.	few	TRBV2	TGTGCCAGCAGTTCCACCTCTAACGAGCAGTACTTC	CASSSTSNEQYF
13	TRBJ2-1	.	many	TRBV19	TGTGCCAGTAGTCTAACATCGGTTGAGGAGCAGTTCTTC	CASSLTSVEEQFF
10	TRBJ1-2	TRBD1	.	TRBV29-1	TGCAGCGTGGACAGGGGGGACTACACCTTC	CSVDRGDYTF
14	TRBJ2-6	.	.	TRBV9	TGTGCCAGCAGCCCTCTCTCTGGGGCCAACGTCCTGACTTTC	CASSPLSGANVLTF